The 12 T cell receptor beta chains in this list originate from one sample, sequenced in a study of technical replicates of blood from several donors. TCRdb keeps only in-frame clones here, not all; method: immunoSEQ multiplex PCR. The sample lists 75,000 to 90,000 clones, approximately 93% occurring once. The sequenced sample was T cells isolated from PBMCs. These receptors originate from a human donor in good health.

The V gene is TRBV7-6, the J gene TRBJ2-1; weak D call: TRBD1 (6 bases). Trimming took 4 bases from V and 8 from J, leaving 9 bases between them. The CDR3 extends over 12 amino acids. Germline CDR1 SGHVS, CDR2 FNYEAQ. CDR3 region: CASSWGRDEQFF. Written as DNA, the CDR3 is TGTGCCAGCAGCTGGGGGCGGGATGAGCAGTTCTTC.

There are a few counts of this clone. The chain links TRBV11-2 to TRBJ1-1, with a tentative D call TRBD1 (5 bases). Germline lookup yields CDR1 SGHAT and CDR2 FQNNGV. This CDR3 comprises 13 residues. V lost 2 bases to trimming and J lost 4 bases, with 8 bases between them. The CDR3 DNA follows: TGTGCCAGCAGCTTATCCCAGGGCACTGAAGCTTTCTTT. Residues: CASSLSQGTEAFF.

J is TRBJ2-7 and V is TRBV9; possible D gene TRBD1, 6 bases. The CDR3 spans 14 residues. Trimming cost V 0 bases and J 4 bases, with 11 bases left between them. Germline CDR1 is SGDLS and CDR2 is YYNGEE. The CDR3 DNA is TGTGCCAGCAGCGTAGGCTTGGGGGCGTACGAGCAGTACTTC. Its protein product is CASSVGLGAYEQYF.

The chain joins TRBV4-1 to TRBJ1-2; 8 bases are shared with TRBD1. This CDR3 is 15 amino acids long. Trimming took 0 bases from V and 4 from J; bases not matched to a gene: 4. CDR1 and CDR2 (germline): MGHRA, YSYEKL. CDR3 sequence reads: CASSQDQGASYGYTF. The CDR3 DNA is TGCGCCAGCAGCCAAGATCAGGGGGCAAGCTATGGCTACACCTTC.

The chain employs TRBV6-6 and TRBJ1-4, with D perhaps matching TRBD1 (5 bases). Germline V gene data show CDR1 as MNHNY and CDR2 as SVGAGI (reference sequence). V lost 4 bases and J 0 bases, leaving 12 bases between the germline ends. This CDR3 comprises 16 residues. The chain's CDR3 is CASSFSQGTTNEKLFF. In DNA, the CDR3 is TGTGCCAGCAGTTTTTCCCAGGGTACAACTAATGAAAAACTGTTTTTT.

This clone was picked up a small number of times. The chain links TRBV2 to TRBJ2-1, with 9 bases aligning to TRBD1. Trimming at V came to 8 bases and at J to 4 bases, leaving 6 bases not matched to a gene. The CDR3 spans 14 residues. The V gene's germline CDR1 is SNHLY and CDR2 FYNNEI. CDR3 bases: TGTGCCAGCTCACACAGGGGGCAGTACAATGAGCAGTTCTTC. Translated: CASSHRGQYNEQFF.

The V gene is TRBV29-1, the J gene TRBJ2-3; 7 bases align to TRBD2. V was pared by 8 bases and J by 14 bases, with 10 bases of the junction left unmatched. The V gene's germline CDR1 is SQVTM and CDR2 ANQGSEA. The CDR3 extends over 10 amino acids. The CDR3 DNA is TGCAGCATCCGGGACTATGAATCGTATTTT. Translating gives CSIRDYESYF.

This chain joins TRBV5-1 and TRBJ2-7; TRBD1 matches 10 bases. The CDR3 consists of 14 residues. Germline lookup yields CDR1 SGHRS and CDR2 YFSETQ. V dropped 2 bases and J dropped 4; count of bases not matched to a gene: 3. The CDR3 loop reads CASSLGQGGYEQYF. The CDR3 DNA reads as TGCGCCAGCAGCTTAGGACAGGGGGGGTACGAGCAGTACTTC.

This chain links TRBV28 with TRBJ1-2; D is unresolved. Germline V gene lookup returns CDR1 MDHEN and CDR2 SYDVKM. This CDR3 has 13 amino acids. Between the trimmed V and J ends, which lost 3 bases and 4 bases, there was a span of 9 bases. In DNA, the CDR3 is TGTGCCAGCAGTTTCGGGGTGACCTATGGCTACACCTTC. Protein sequence: CASSFGVTYGYTF.

This rearrangement joins TRBV13 to TRBJ2-7, with D possibly being TRBD2 (6 bases). Germline V CDR1 and CDR2: PRHDT, FYEKMQ (reference sequence). The CDR3 consists of 20 residues. V was trimmed by 2 bases and J by 0 bases, leaving 26 bases between them. The CDR3 nucleotides are TGTGCCAGCAGCTTAAACGGGCCGGGGTGGCGGGGAAGGTACTCCTACGAGCAGTACTTC. This sequence encodes CASSLNGPGWRGRYSYEQYF.

CDR3 sequence: CASSYELAGDTQYF. CDR3 bases: TGTGCCAGCAGTTACGAACTAGCGGGAGATACGCAGTATTTT. V usage is TRBV6-5 and J usage is TRBJ2-3; 9 nucleotides match TRBD2. The CDR3 runs to 14 residues. With V trimmed by 2 bases and J by 5 bases, 2 bases remained unmatched. Germline values: CDR1 MNHEY, CDR2 SVGAGI.

This rearrangement joins TRBV9 to TRBJ2-3, with 12 bases identical to TRBD2. The CDR3 has 16 amino acids. V was pared by 4 bases and J by 5 bases, with 8 bases of the junction left unmatched. Per germline, CDR1 SGDLS and CDR2 YYNGEE. CDR3: CASSPGLGLAGDTQYF. Written as DNA, the CDR3 is TGTGCCAGCAGCCCGGGGTTGGGACTAGCGGGAGATACGCAGTATTTT.